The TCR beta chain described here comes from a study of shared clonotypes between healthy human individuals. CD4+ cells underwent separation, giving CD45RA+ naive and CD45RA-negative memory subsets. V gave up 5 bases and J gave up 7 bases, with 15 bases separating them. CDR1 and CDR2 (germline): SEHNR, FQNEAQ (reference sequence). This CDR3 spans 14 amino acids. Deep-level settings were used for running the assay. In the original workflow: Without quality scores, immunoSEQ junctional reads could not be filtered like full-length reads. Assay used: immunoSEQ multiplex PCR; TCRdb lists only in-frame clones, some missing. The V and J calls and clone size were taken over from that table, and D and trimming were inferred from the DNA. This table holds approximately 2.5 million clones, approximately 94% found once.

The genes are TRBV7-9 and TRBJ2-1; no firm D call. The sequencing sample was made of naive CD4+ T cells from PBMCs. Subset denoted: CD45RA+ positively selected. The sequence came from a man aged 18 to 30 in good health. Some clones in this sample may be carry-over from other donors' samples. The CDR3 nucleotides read TGTGCCAGCAGCCCCCGATCGGTGGGGAATGAGCAGTTCTTC. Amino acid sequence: CASSPRSVGNEQFF.